These 3 T cell receptor beta chains originate from one sample sequenced in a study of Ad26.COV2.S vaccination and SARS-CoV-2 variants. The treatment is: 19 received Ad26.COV2.S at low or high dose, single or two shots; 5 received placebo; per-sample allocation not given. Day 63 after the first vaccine or placebo injection was the time point for sampling. Libraries were prepared by immunoSEQ multiplex PCR; TCRdb keeps only in-frame clonotypes and omits some of them. The sample lists some 450,000 clones, about nine tenths occurring once. The material was peripheral blood, obtained in a trial of Ad26.COV2.S vaccine versus placebo. These receptors all stem from a person aged 18 to 65 who received the Ad26.COV2.S COVID-19 vaccine or a placebo.

The rearrangement joins TRBV11-2 to TRBJ2-2; D is possibly TRBD2 (6 bases). Between the trimmed V and J ends, which lost 1 base and 8 bases, there was a span of 8 bases. The CDR3 runs to 13 residues. The germline V gene encodes CDR1 SGHAT and CDR2 FQNNGV. The CDR3 loop is CASSLGGIGELFF. DNA of the CDR3: TGTGCCAGCAGCTTAGGCGGGATAGGGGAGCTGTTTTTT.

This chain connects TRBV19 to TRBJ2-5; D possibly uses TRBD1 or TRBD2 (5 bases each). Trimming cost V 4 bases and J 0 bases, with 15 bases left between them. The CDR3 loop spans 16 amino acids. Germline values: CDR1 LNHDA, CDR2 SQIVND (reference sequence). CDR3 DNA: TGTGCCAGTAGTACCACCCCCAGAGGGGACCAAGAGACCCAGTACTTC. Its protein is CASSTTPRGDQETQYF.

The chain links TRBV7-8 to TRBJ2-5; TRBD1 or TRBD2 may be the D gene (5 bases each). V was cut by 5 bases and J by 4 bases, with 14 bases left in between. The CDR3 has 14 amino acids. The V gene's germline CDR1 is SGHVS and CDR2 FQNEAQ. CDR3 sequence reads: CASSKGPGRETQYF. The DNA for the CDR3 is TGTGCCAGCAGCAAGGGACCCGGCAGAGAGACCCAGTACTTC. The whole variable domain, remainder taken from reference TRBV7-8 and TRBJ2-5, is GAGVSQSPRYKVAKRGQDVALRCDPISGHVSLFWYQQALGQGPEFLTYFQNEAQLDKSGLPSDRFFAERPEGSVSTLKIQRTQQEDSAVYLCASSKGPGRETQYFGPGTRLLVL.